This T cell receptor beta chain was recorded in a study of T cell repertoires in cytomegalovirus infection. Looking at the study overall: Both CMV infection and a matching HLA type were indicated by public TCR beta signatures.

Worth noting for this clonotype: Antigen specificity is unknown.

The CDR3 has 15 amino acids. Germline V gives CDR1 SGHRS, CDR2 YFSETQ. Trimming left V 0 bases short and J 4 bases short, with 12 bases between. Study-wide points: CMV-specific TCR beta clonotypes restricted by HLA-C dominated the ex vivo response.

Using its own MiXCR run on the reads, TCRdb lists one record per CDR3 protein. The sample lists 550,000 to 850,000 distinct CDR3 sequences; roughly 33% were seen once. This clonotype was obtained from a human donor in good health (CMV status not recorded). Some clones in this sample may be carry-over from other donors' samples. The sample in question was cultured PBMCs, obtained from culture after CMV antigen stimulation. The gene calls are TRBV5-1 and TRBJ2-3; D is ambiguous. Written as DNA, the CDR3 is TGCGCCAGCAGCTTGGTACAGACCCCCCCAGATACGCAGTATTTT. Translated: CASSLVQTPPDTQYF.